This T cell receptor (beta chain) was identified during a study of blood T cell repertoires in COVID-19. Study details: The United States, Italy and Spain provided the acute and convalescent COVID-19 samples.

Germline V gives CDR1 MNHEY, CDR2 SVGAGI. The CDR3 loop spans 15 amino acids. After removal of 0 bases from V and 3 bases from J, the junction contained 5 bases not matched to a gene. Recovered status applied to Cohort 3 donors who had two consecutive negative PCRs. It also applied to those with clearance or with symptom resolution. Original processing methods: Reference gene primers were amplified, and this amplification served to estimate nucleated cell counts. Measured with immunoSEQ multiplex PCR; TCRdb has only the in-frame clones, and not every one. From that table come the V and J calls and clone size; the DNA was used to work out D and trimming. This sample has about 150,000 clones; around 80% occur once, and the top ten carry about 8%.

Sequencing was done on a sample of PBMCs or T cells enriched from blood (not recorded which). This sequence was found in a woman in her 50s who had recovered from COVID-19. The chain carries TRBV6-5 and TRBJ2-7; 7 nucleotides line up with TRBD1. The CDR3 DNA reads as TGTGCCAGCAGTTACTCGGCACAGGGGAGCTACGAGCAGTACTTC. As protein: CASSYSAQGSYEQYF.